This T cell receptor beta chain appears in the sequencing data of a study of shared clonotypes between healthy human individuals. Looking at the study overall: Each donor's CD8 memory used one plate, CD8 naive two, each CD4 subset three. Study-level points and caveats: As a rule, naive subsets had a larger estimated richness than memory subsets.

Donors comprised only Caucasian adults living in Nashville, Tennessee. The V and J ends lost 0 bases and 2 bases respectively, with 16 bases between them. Germline V CDR1 and CDR2: SGDLS, YYNGEE. This CDR3 has 17 amino acids. Using immunoSEQ multiplex PCR, the repertoire was profiled, and TCRdb retains in-frame clones only, with some absent. The data hold about 2,500,000 clones, with approximately 94% observed a single time. Points on this clone: The antigen is not known.

The source of this sequence is a man aged 18 to 30 in good health. The sample consisted of naive CD4+ T cells sorted from blood. This sample's subset: CD45RA+ positively selected. J is TRBJ2-3 and V is TRBV9, with D uncertain. As DNA, the CDR3 is TGTGCCAGCAGCGTAGCTTTGGGCAGACTCCCCACAGATACGCAGTATTTT. The encoded protein is CASSVALGRLPTDTQYF.